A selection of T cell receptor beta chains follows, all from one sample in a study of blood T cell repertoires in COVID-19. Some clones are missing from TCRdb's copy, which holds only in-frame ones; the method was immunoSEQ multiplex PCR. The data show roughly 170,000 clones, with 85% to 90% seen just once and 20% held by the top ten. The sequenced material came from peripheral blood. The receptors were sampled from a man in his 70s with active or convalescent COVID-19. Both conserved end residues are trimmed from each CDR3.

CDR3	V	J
ASSLGGTVNEKLF	TRBV5-1	TRBJ1-4
ASSSTGQSQPQH	TRBV27	TRBJ1-5
ASSLNGGEETQY	TRBV7-2	TRBJ2-5
ASVKNQGLPLH	TRBV2	TRBJ1-6
ASSSDREGLDYGYT	TRBV7-2	TRBJ1-2
SVGGQGAGYGYT	TRBV29-1	TRBJ1-2
ASSPPGLDRNEQF	TRBV7-3	TRBJ2-1
ASTALQGSSYNEQF	TRBV6-6	TRBJ2-1
ASSFGTSGVTGELF	TRBV7-2	TRBJ2-2
ASSPRTDNSGNTIY	TRBV9	TRBJ1-3
ASSLLNEQY	TRBV5-6	TRBJ2-7
ASSRRTEETQY	TRBV3-1/TRBV3-2	TRBJ2-5
ASRDSNQPQH	TRBV6-6	TRBJ1-5
ASSQDWGRGNYGYT	TRBV3-1/TRBV3-2	TRBJ1-2
ASSGIAGLETQY	TRBV9	TRBJ2-5
ASSPRAGTTDNEQF	TRBV7-8	TRBJ2-1
AISSSGGAKNIQY	TRBV10-3	TRBJ2-4
ASSPTGVDTGELF	TRBV11-3	TRBJ2-2
ASSLGGARNEQY	TRBV7-8	TRBJ2-7